This T cell receptor (beta chain) is from a study of a mutant IDH1 vaccine in newly diagnosed glioma. Whole-study context: Beforehand, treatment had been radiotherapy, temozolomide, or both; the majority received both.

The time point here: baseline, week 1 (first vaccination visit). Regarding treatment: pre-vaccination baseline after standard-of-care therapy. Donors harbored newly found WHO grade 3 or 4 IDH1-mutant, ATRX-lost astrocytomas. The study's findings and limits: Overall, almost 95% of patients had vaccine-induced immune responses.

Repertoires were generated with immunoSEQ multiplex PCR, while TCRdb's copy carries only in-frame clones and drops some. The repertoire holds about 92,000 clones, with about four fifths as singletons. The CDR3 contains 12 residues. With V trimmed by 6 bases and J by 2 bases, 0 bases remained unmatched. Looked up from germline, CDR1 is KGHSH and CDR2 is LQKENI. This clone was seen a few times. The target antigen is unknown. This receptor was identified in a man aged 40-49 years with glioma. The rearrangement uses TRBV18 and TRBJ1-2; 7 positions match TRBD1. This sample comprised PBMCs, obtained from a glioma patient treated with radiotherapy, temozolomide or both. For the CDR3, the DNA is TGTGCCAGCTCGACAGGGAACTATGGCTACACCTTC. Its translation is CASSTGNYGYTF. Together with reference TRBV18 and TRBJ1-2, the CDR3 gives the full variable domain: NAGVMQNPRHLVRRRGQEARLRCSPMKGHSHVYWYRQLPEEGLKFMVYLQKENIIDESGMPKERFSAEFPKEGPSILRIQQVVRGDSAAYFCASSTGNYGYTFGSGTRLTVV.